These 17 T cell receptor beta chains came from one sample sequenced in a study of cytomegalovirus exposure and HLA in healthy donors. PCR used 60 Vbeta primers and 13 Jbeta primers. Produced via immunoSEQ multiplex PCR; TCRdb's table is partial and in-frame only. The data contain more than 90,000 clones, roughly 68% of them singletons. Input material: PBMCs. These receptors came from a woman aged 25 to 39 in good health and CMV-seronegative.

This clone came up a few times. The V gene is TRBV5-6, the J gene TRBJ1-1, with D hard to call. This CDR3 has 15 residues. Germline CDR1 is SGHDT and CDR2 is YYEEEE. Trimming removed 0 bases at V and 0 bases at J, with 9 bases between. CDR3: CASSLEGGMNTEAFF. The DNA of the CDR3 is TGTGCCAGCAGCTTGGAAGGCGGCATGAACACTGAAGCTTTCTTT. Full variable domain (rest looked up from reference TRBV5-6 and TRBJ1-1): DAGVTQSPTHLIKTRGQQVTLRCSPKSGHDTVSWYQQALGQGPQFIFQYYEEEERQRGNFPDRFSGHQFPNYSSELNVNALLLGDSALYLCASSLEGGMNTEAFFGQGTRLTVV.

The chain carries TRBV19 and TRBJ1-1; TRBD1 matches 7 bases. Germline V gene lookup returns CDR1 LNHDA and CDR2 SQIVND (reference sequence). There are 14 residues in the CDR3. V dropped 4 bases and J dropped 4; count of bases not matched to a gene: 6. CDR3 in DNA: TGTGCCAGTAGTAACAGGGGACGGGGCACTGAAGCTTTCTTT. Amino acids: CASSNRGRGTEAFF.

The gene calls are TRBV15 and TRBJ1-1, with 9 bases fitting TRBD1. Trimming took 3 bases from V and 8 from J; bases not matched to a gene: 10. There are 15 residues in the CDR3. Germline V gives CDR1 LNHNV, CDR2 YYDKDF (reference sequence). The chain's CDR3 is CATSSHRDRALEAFF. The CDR3 DNA sequence: TGTGCCACCAGCAGTCACCGGGACAGGGCCTTGGAAGCTTTCTTT.

This clone was detected only a few times. The chain joins TRBV5-1 to TRBJ1-2, with D possibly matching TRBD1 (6 bases). The germline V gene encodes CDR1 SGHRS and CDR2 YFSETQ. Between the trimmed V and J ends, which lost 4 bases and 2 bases, there was a span of 21 bases. This CDR3 comprises 17 residues. In nucleotides, the CDR3 is TGCGCCAGCAGCACAGGGCCTCGCCAGAGGCTAAACTATGGCTACACCTTC. The encoded protein is CASSTGPRQRLNYGYTF.

In this sample, this clone turned up a few times. The chain links TRBV5-6 to TRBJ1-2, with 9 nucleotides matching TRBD1. Trimming took 3 bases from V and 5 from J; bases not matched to a gene: 11. CDR3 size: 16 residues. Germline V gene sequence: CDR1 SGHDT, CDR2 YYEEEE. CDR3 nucleotides: TGTGCCAGCAGCTGGCCGGGACAGGGAGTGGGATATGGCTACACCTTC. Encoded protein: CASSWPGQGVGYGYTF.

The V gene is TRBV6-1, the J gene TRBJ2-7, with a weak D call TRBD1 (7 bases). Trimming shortened V by 4 bases and J by 2 bases, and 12 bases separated the two germline ends. Germline-derived CDR1 and CDR2 are MNHNS and SASEGT. This CDR3 has 14 residues. For the CDR3, the DNA is TGTGCCAGCAGTGGCGGGACAGTTACCTACGAGCAGTACTTC. Translated, it gives CASSGGTVTYEQYF.

The J gene is TRBJ1-6, the V gene TRBV11-2; TRBD1 is a possible D gene (5 bases). Germline CDR1 and CDR2: SGHAT and FQNNGV. The ends were cut back, 5 bases at V and 6 bases at J, with 11 bases in the middle. This CDR3 has 14 amino acids. This CDR3 reads CASSPQVFNSPLHF. DNA for the CDR3: TGTGCCAGCAGCCCACAGGTCTTTAATTCACCCCTCCACTTT.

V usage is TRBV18 and J usage is TRBJ2-7, with 7 bases identical to TRBD2. Trimming cost V 1 base and J 4 bases; bases outside gene matches: 19. Germline loops: CDR1 KGHSH, CDR2 LQKENI. The CDR3 is made up of 19 amino acids. CDR3 nucleotides: TGTGCCAGCTCACCACTGAACGCGCAAACCGGGAGGTCAAAATACGAGCAGTACTTC. Amino acid sequence: CASSPLNAQTGRSKYEQYF. Based on the CDR3 plus reference TRBV18 and TRBJ2-7, the full variable domain is NAGVMQNPRHLVRRRGQEARLRCSPMKGHSHVYWYRQLPEEGLKFMVYLQKENIIDESGMPKERFSAEFPKEGPSILRIQQVVRGDSAAYFCASSPLNAQTGRSKYEQYFGPGTRLTVT.

The CDR3 protein is CASSGLREMNTEAFF. The CDR3 region has the DNA TGTGCCAGCAGCGGTTTGAGAGAGATGAACACTGAAGCTTTCTTT. V gene TRBV5-8 combines with J gene TRBJ1-1; D unresolved. With 4 bases removed from V and 0 bases from J, the gap between germline ends came to 13 bases. The CDR3 spans 15 residues. CDR1 is SGHTS and CDR2 is YDEGEE in the germline V gene.

The J gene is TRBJ2-7, the V gene TRBV13; no reliable D call. There are 13 residues in the CDR3. Germline CDR1 is PRHDT and CDR2 is FYEKMQ (reference sequence). Trimming removed 1 base from V and 3 bases from J, with 7 bases in between. CDR3 region: CASSLVGSYEQYF. CDR3 DNA: TGTGCCAGCAGCTTAGTTGGCAGCTACGAGCAGTACTTC.

The chain employs TRBV19 and TRBJ2-1, with no clear D. V lost 9 bases and J 0 bases, leaving 9 bases between the germline ends. CDR3 length: 13 amino acids. Germline V lookup: CDR1 LNHDA, CDR2 SQIVND (reference sequence). CDR3 sequence reads: CASSLSSYNEQFF. CDR3 sequence (DNA): TGTGCCAGCTCTCTCAGCTCCTACAATGAGCAGTTCTTC.

The chain couples TRBV2 to TRBJ1-2; a possible D gene is TRBD1 (5 bases). The V gene's germline CDR1 is SNHLY and CDR2 FYNNEI. Trimming stripped 6 bases from V and 9 bases from J, with 23 bases between. The CDR3 is 15 amino acids. In DNA form, the CDR3 reads TGTGCCAGCAGCCTTCACCCCACAGGTTCTTTTAGCTACACCTTC. Its protein product is CASSLHPTGSFSYTF.

The rearrangement joins TRBV29-1 to TRBJ1-1, with TRBD1 identical over 7 bases. V gave up 4 bases and J gave up 2 bases; unmatched junction bases: 1. The germline V gene has CDR1 SQVTM and CDR2 ANQGSEA. There are 12 residues in the CDR3. CDR3 bases: TGCAGCGTTGGGACAGGAAACACTGAAGCTTTCTTT. It yields the protein CSVGTGNTEAFF.

This chain joins TRBV7-2 and TRBJ1-1; D is possibly TRBD1 (5 bases). V was clipped by 4 bases and J by 0 bases, with 12 bases between them. The CDR3 spans 15 residues. Germline CDR1 and CDR2: SGHTA and FQGNSA. The CDR3 reads CASSSGAQMNTEAFF. In DNA form, the CDR3 reads TGTGCCAGCAGCTCTGGGGCACAAATGAACACTGAAGCTTTCTTT.

There are a few counts of this clone. The CDR3 DNA reads as TGTGCCATCCTCCTCGACAGCCTCACAGATACGCAGTATTTT. Protein: CAILLDSLTDTQYF. This sequence joins TRBV6-1 and TRBJ2-3; possible D gene TRBD1, 5 bases. V lost 10 bases, J lost 2 bases, and 16 bases lay in between. The CDR3 is 14 residues long. CDR1 MNHNS and CDR2 SASEGT come from the germline V gene.

This clone was counted only a few times. This sequence joins TRBV28 and TRBJ1-1; no firm D call. The germline gives CDR1 MDHEN, CDR2 SYDVKM. Between the trimmed V and J ends, which lost 6 bases and 0 bases, there was a span of 14 bases. This CDR3 has 15 amino acids. This CDR3 is CASRKKRQVNTEAFF. The CDR3, as DNA: TGTGCCAGCAGAAAGAAACGCCAGGTGAACACTGAAGCTTTCTTT.

The chain joins TRBV6-1 to TRBJ2-5; D may be TRBD2 (6 bases). Germline CDR1 reads MNHNS; CDR2 reads SASEGT. The CDR3 consists of 13 residues. The CDR3 nucleotides read TGTGCTCAGGGCCAGGAGGGAGCAGAGACCCAGTACTTC. Its protein product is CAQGQEGAETQYF.